This entry concerns a single T cell receptor (beta chain). No cognate antigen has been identified for it. In total, over 600 healthy bone marrow donors made up the cohort. At the time of sampling, every cohort member was nominally healthy, though immune exposures that went unrecorded were likely present. The donor tested CMV seronegative and was one of the 352 seronegative cohort members. Every donor gave a peripheral blood sample, and the peripheral blood mononuclear cells from that sample were used for TCR beta sequencing. The Qiagen DNeasy Blood Extraction Kit was used to extract genomic DNA from the blood cell samples. These data come from a study of cytomegalovirus exposure and HLA in healthy donors (dated by TCRdb to the late 2010s). About the investigation overall: According to an earlier analysis of 587 of the donors, roughly 180 million T cells yielded approximately 120 million unique TCR beta sequences and approximately 300 Gb of sequence data. About 320 gigabases of sequencing data and approximately 80 million unique TCR sequences were included in an early release covering 550 to 650 HLA-typed donors. Of the approximately 370 genotyped donors, 65% to 90% were placed in the genetic ancestry cluster associated with self-reported Caucasian donors. The study aimed to test whether cataloging public T cell receptors could reveal signatures of past pathogen exposure. The T cell repertoires of under 750 subjects were profiled by immunosequencing and related to cytomegalovirus serostatus. Besides the first cohort of approximately 710 subjects, a separate validation cohort made up of 95 to 150 different subjects was used. To predict cytomegalovirus infection status, the study brought together high-throughput TCR immunosequencing, statistical association of individual TCRs with disease status, and machine learning. A later analysis re-analyzed previously published TCR beta repertoires from several hundred donors and added high-resolution HLA genotyping to study TCR occurrence patterns. The later analysis used no new phenotypic data to find candidate immune exposures, relying instead on TCR beta sequences and their occurrence across donors. An earlier analysis of 587 of the donors used high-throughput TCR beta sequencing to judge whether each TCR beta V gene segment behaved as functional or pseudogenic. Donor age, sex, ethnicity and CMV serostatus were collected together with the repertoire data. In a later genetic analysis, genome-wide SNP genotypes for 398 of the 666 donors were used, and that subset was treated as a discovery cohort. Every discovery cohort repertoire had been produced on one sequencing platform. HLA typing included class I and class II loci at four-digit resolution. Typing coverage differed by locus: A, B, C, DRB1 and DQB1 were typed in roughly 620-640 donors, DQA1 in 522, DPA1 in around 580, and DPB1 in just under 490. Roughly five DR-DQ haplotypes were handled as single units for association and clustering because linkage in the cohort was strong. Across around 400 genotyped donors of the cohort, an average of approximately 200,000 unique TCR beta nucleotide sequences per donor were sequenced, and 15% to 20% of those sequences were non-productive.

Here is what the overall study found, with its caveats: The authors suggested that the approach could potentially be extended to other disease states and immunological phenotypes. The classifier was reported to diagnose cytomegalovirus status with high specificity and sensitivity in both the original and validation cohorts. A few of the identified cytomegalovirus-associated TCR beta chains were confirmed in vitro to be specific for cytomegalovirus antigens. A later analysis found that HLA-associated TCR beta chains were more clonally expanded and had lower generation probabilities than equally common non-associated chains. A cluster of highly shared sequence variants was judged likely to be a technical artifact of the sequencing pipeline. Correlated functional status among segregating V segments might be attributable to linkage disequilibrium, but an unknown experimental factor could not be ruled out. A further reported finding was that TCR beta sequences accurately predicted the HLA-A and HLA-B alleles for most subjects in the first cohort. The 87-base-pair reads could not distinguish some IMGT-functional V segments, including TRBV6-2 and TRBV6-3, so those segments were excluded. Most TCR sequences were observed very rarely across donors, whereas some public TCRs were present in many individuals. A later analysis associated 16,951 TCR beta sequences with specific HLA alleles at a false discovery rate of 0.05. A total of fewer than 200 TCR beta chains were listed by the study as associated with cytomegalovirus. About 17 rarely observed V segments, including chromosome 9 orphons, were excluded from the earlier analysis of just under 600 of the donors because counts were too low. In a later analysis, most CMV-associated TCR beta chains were found to appear HLA-restricted, with HLA associations seemingly driven largely by CMV exposure. In this cohort, only TCR beta chains were sequenced, and detectable features were limited by the absence of alpha or paired-chain data. CMV serostatus was the only immune exposure information available for the cohort. The presence/absence analyses assumed that sequencing depth was roughly uniform across donors, and that assumption may not be true. Broadly in line with IMGT annotations, most TCR beta V segments showed up in productive rearrangements about 87% or about 30% of the time in an earlier analysis of some 590 of the donors. A later analysis reported that several top co-occurrence clusters appeared linked to parvovirus B19, influenza, CMV and Epstein-Barr virus. Because some donors lacked HLA typing at each locus, the association tests relied only on the typed subset. In a later genetic analysis, fewer N-insertions in productive TCRs were reported among donors in an Asian-associated ancestry cluster than the 666-donor mean. When HLA alleles, especially DR and DQ, strongly co-occurred, TCR associations were difficult to assign to individual alleles. An association between a missense DCLRE1C variant and V-gene and J-gene trimming of TCR beta chains was found in a later genetic analysis and replicated in an independent cohort. A later analysis found that TCR association rates varied across HLA loci, with DRB1 alleles showing the most associated TCRs and HLA-C alleles the fewest.

Libraries were built with the immunoSEQ multiplex PCR assay. A mixture of 60 forward primers for TCR Vbeta segments and 13 reverse primers for TCR Jbeta segments was used in the multiplex PCR. A multiplex PCR assay on genomic DNA amplified the CDR3 region of rearranged TCR beta genes. The amplified TCR beta libraries were sequenced on the Illumina HiSeq System as 87-base-pair reads. Per the original workflow: A later analysis tallied around 80 million unique TCR beta chains across the approximately 670 repertoires, and some 10 million of those chains were shared by two or more donors. Raw reads were error-corrected and collapsed into unique sequences with a nearest-neighbor algorithm that merged closely related sequences to remove PCR and sequencing errors. V, D and J gene segments were assigned by aligning CDR3 sequences to IMGT reference sequences. For a sequence to be retained, at least a six-nucleotide match to both a V gene segment and a J gene segment was required. A rearrangement counted as productive if the CDR3 had no stop codons and remained in frame with V and J, and every other rearrangement counted as non-productive. Following IMGT convention, CDR3 was defined as the stretch from the second conserved V-encoded cysteine to the conserved J-encoded phenylalanine. The earlier analysis of 500 to 600 of the donors excluded sequences that lacked an unambiguous match to a single V gene segment. An earlier analysis of fewer than 750 of the donors classified V segments as functional when productive rearrangements were above 56.7% and as segregating when the standard deviation between donors was above 5%. To diagnose cytomegalovirus status from the catalog of TCR beta chain sequences, a statistical classification framework was built. In a later analysis, V and J genes were assigned by comparing TCR nucleotide sequences against IMGT/GENE-DB human TR gene sequences. Using the TCRdist pipeline, a later analysis assigned CDR3 sequences along with most-parsimonious VDJ recombination scenarios. In a later analysis, every TCR beta chain was defined by the combination of its CDR3 amino acid sequence and its V-gene family, and reads without a unique V-gene family were dropped. To address suspected cross-contamination and a sequencing artifact, a later analysis removed a few hundred highly shared, low-generation-probability nucleotide sequences. In a later analysis, a clonal expansion index for each public chain was calculated from normalized within-repertoire ranks of inferred template counts. Generation probabilities in a later analysis came from a VDJ recombination model fitted to out-of-frame rearrangements, and those results were checked against IGoR. In a later analysis, TCR-TCR, TCR-HLA and TCR-CMV co-occurrence was scored with hypergeometric tests, and a repertoire-size bias correction was applied to TCR pairs. In a later analysis, false discovery rates were estimated by permuting HLA or CMV assignments 20 times. In a later analysis, co-occurring TCRs were grouped with DBSCAN, and TCRdist sequence similarity was added when clustering was performed within HLA-allele-positive subsets. Repertoires with fewer than 30,000 or more than 120,000 public chains, plus five repertoires with anomalous nucleotide sharing, were excluded from co-occurrence clustering. TCRdb obtained this table from immuneACCESS and retained in-frame rearrangements with V and J assigned. These tables miss some clones; where compared with another copy, unresolved V genes account for less than half of the shortfall, and the remainder is unexplained. V and J calls and clone size are as listed in that table; D and trimming were resolved from the DNA. Per the sample table, the count is 150,000 to 250,000 clones. Jointly, the top ten make up 0.65% to 0.75% of the sample.

The germline V gene sets CDR1 to SGHTA and CDR2 to FQGNSA. From cysteine to phenylalanine, the CDR3 is 15 amino acids long. Only the CDR3 DNA is retained, 45 bases long and in frame from the first base. The junction shows trimming of 5 bases on V and 4 bases on J, and the gene matches do not reach 8 bases of it. The receptor comes from a boy aged 5 to 17 in good health and CMV-seronegative. Sequencing input: PBMCs. The chain uses TRBV7-2 and TRBJ1-1, with 9 bases aligning to TRBD1. The nucleotide sequence reads TGTGCCAGCAGCGCGAACAGGGGGCAGGGCACTGAAGCTTTCTTT. This sequence encodes CASSANRGQGTEAFF. Joined to the reference TRBV7-2 and TRBJ1-1 proteins, this CDR3 gives the full variable domain: GAGVSQSPSNKVTEKGKDVELRCDPISGHTALYWYRQSLGQGLEFLIYFQGNSAPDKSGLPSDRFSAERTGGSVSTLTIQRTQQEDSAVYLCASSANRGQGTEAFFGQGTRLTVV.